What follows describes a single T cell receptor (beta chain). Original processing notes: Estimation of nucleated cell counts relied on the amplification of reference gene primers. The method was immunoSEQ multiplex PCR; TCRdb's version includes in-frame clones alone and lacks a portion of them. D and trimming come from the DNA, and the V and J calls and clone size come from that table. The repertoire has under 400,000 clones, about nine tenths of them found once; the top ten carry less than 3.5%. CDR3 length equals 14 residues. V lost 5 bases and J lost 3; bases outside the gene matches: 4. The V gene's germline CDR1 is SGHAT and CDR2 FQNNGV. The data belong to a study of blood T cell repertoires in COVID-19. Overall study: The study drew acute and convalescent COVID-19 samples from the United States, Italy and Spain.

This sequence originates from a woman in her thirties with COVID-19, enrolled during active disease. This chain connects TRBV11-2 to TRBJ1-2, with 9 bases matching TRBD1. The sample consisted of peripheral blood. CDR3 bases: TGTGCCAGCAGCCCACGGACAGGGGACTATGGCTACACCTTC. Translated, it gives CASSPRTGDYGYTF. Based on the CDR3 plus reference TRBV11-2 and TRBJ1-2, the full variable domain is EAGVAQSPRYKIIEKRQSVAFWCNPISGHATLYWYQQILGQGPKLLIQFQNNGVVDDSQLPKDRFSAERLKGVDSTLKIQPAKLEDSAVYLCASSPRTGDYGYTFGSGTRLTVV.